The 17 T cell receptor beta chains reported below all come from one sample, sequenced in a study of T cell responses to AZD1222 COVID-19 vaccine. The assay was immunoSEQ multiplex PCR, and TCRdb's table has in-frame clones only and misses some. The sample carries approximately 150,000 clones, 75% to 95% recorded once. Specimen: peripheral blood, collected 28 days after the second dose of the MenACWY control vaccine. These receptors were collected from an adult who received the MenACWY meningococcal vaccine as a control.

The chain uses TRBV28 and TRBJ2-3; D is unresolved. The germline CDR1 and CDR2 sequences are MDHEN and SYDVKM. With 3 bases removed from V and 0 bases from J, the gap between germline ends came to 13 bases. The CDR3 contains 16 residues. For the CDR3, the DNA is TGTGCCAGCAGTTTCCTCGGCGGAAAGAGCACAGATACGCAGTATTTT. Translation gives CASSFLGGKSTDTQYF.

This chain links TRBV6-1 with TRBJ1-2; TRBD1 aligns across 10 bases. Losses at the gene ends were 4 bases for V and 7 bases for J; bases not matched to a gene: 6. The CDR3 contains 14 residues. Germline assignment: CDR1 MNHNS and CDR2 SASEGT. The CDR3 coding sequence is TGTGCCAGCAGTGGAGCGGGACAGGGGACTGGCTACACCTTC. Translated: CASSGAGQGTGYTF.

V gene TRBV18 combines with J gene TRBJ2-1, with D unresolved. The CDR3 totals 13 residues. CDR1 and CDR2 from the germline V gene are KGHSH and LQKENI. Between the trimmed V and J ends, which lost 3 bases and 6 bases, there was a span of 9 bases. Here the CDR3 reads CASSPWVGNEQFF. As DNA, the CDR3 is TGTGCCAGCTCACCTTGGGTCGGCAATGAGCAGTTCTTC. The complete variable domain, with remaining parts taken from reference TRBV18 and TRBJ2-1, reads NAGVMQNPRHLVRRRGQEARLRCSPMKGHSHVYWYRQLPEEGLKFMVYLQKENIIDESGMPKERFSAEFPKEGPSILRIQQVVRGDSAAYFCASSPWVGNEQFFGPGTRLTVL.

The V and J genes are TRBV28 and TRBJ1-5, with TRBD1 as a possible D gene (5 bases). CDR1 and CDR2 (germline): MDHEN, SYDVKM. The CDR3 has 15 residues. The germline V and J ends were trimmed by 5 bases and 1 base, with 12 bases remaining between them. The CDR3 coding sequence is TGTGCCAGCAGTGAAGCGGGGGTAAGCAATCAGCCCCAGCATTTT. This sequence encodes CASSEAGVSNQPQHF.

In DNA form, the CDR3 reads TGTGCCAGCAGCAGAGCGGGACTAGCGGGTCCCGCCGAAGAGACCCAGTACTTC. This gives the protein CASSRAGLAGPAEETQYF. The rearrangement uses TRBV7-2 and TRBJ2-5, with TRBD2 matching over 12 bases. This CDR3 is 18 amino acids long. Germline V lookup: CDR1 SGHTA, CDR2 FQGNSA. The junction had 13 bases not matched to a gene; V was cut back by 5 bases and J by 3 bases.

Only one count was recorded for this clone. This chain connects TRBV4-2 to TRBJ2-1; TRBD2 matches 12 bases. CDR3 length: 18 amino acids. Germline trimming cut 3 bases from V and 5 bases from J; bases unmatched to any gene: 11. Looked up from germline, CDR1 is LGHNA and CDR2 is YNFKEQ. The CDR3 region is CASSQGGLAGRGNNEQFF. CDR3 DNA sequence: TGTGCCAGCAGCCAGGGAGGACTAGCGGGGAGGGGGAACAATGAGCAGTTCTTC.

The chain employs TRBV6-1 and TRBJ2-3; TRBD1 aligns across 9 bases. The V segment lost 5 bases and the J segment 3 bases; nucleotides outside the gene matches: 6. This CDR3 is built from 15 residues. The germline gives CDR1 MNHNS, CDR2 SASEGT. CDR3 region: CASSRPGQGTDTQYF. The CDR3 coding sequence is TGTGCCAGCAGTCGCCCGGGACAGGGTACAGATACGCAGTATTTT.

The chain links TRBV13 to TRBJ1-1, with a tentative D call TRBD1 (6 bases). Trimming removed 0 bases at V and 4 bases at J, with 9 bases between. This CDR3 spans 14 amino acids. The germline V gene encodes CDR1 PRHDT and CDR2 FYEKMQ (reference sequence). CDR3 nucleotides: TGTGCCAGCAGCTTAGGCAGGGGCGGCACTGAAGCTTTCTTT. This gives the protein CASSLGRGGTEAFF.

The V and J genes are TRBV9 and TRBJ2-2, with 9 bases that match TRBD2. The junction had 4 bases not matched to a gene; V was cut back by 4 bases and J by 3 bases. This CDR3 has 15 residues. CDR1 SGDLS and CDR2 YYNGEE come from the germline V gene. The CDR3 bases are TGTGCCAGCAGCCCTAGCGGGAAGCACACCGGGGAGCTGTTTTTT. Translating it yields CASSPSGKHTGELFF.

V usage is TRBV11-3 and J usage is TRBJ2-1, with D unclear. The CDR3 contains 15 residues. The V and J ends lost 5 bases and 1 base respectively, with 12 bases between them. CDR1 SGHNT and CDR2 YENEEA come from the germline V gene. CDR3 sequence reads: CASSPLYSSYNEQFF. CDR3 nucleotides: TGTGCCAGCAGCCCGCTCTACTCATCCTACAATGAGCAGTTCTTC.

The chain is built from TRBV9 and TRBJ2-1; a possible D gene is TRBD2 (7 bases). The CDR3 is made up of 15 amino acids. The V end was cut by 0 bases, the J end by 9 bases, with 16 bases between. Germline CDR1 SGDLS, CDR2 YYNGEE. The CDR3 nucleotides read TGTGCCAGCAGCGTAGTGGTGGGGGGGCCTCTTGAGCAGTTCTTC. It codes for CASSVVVGGPLEQFF.

This clone was recorded once. V is TRBV7-2 and J is TRBJ2-1, with 10 bases aligning to TRBD2. Germline CDR1 SGHTA, CDR2 FQGNSA. The trim removed 1 base at V and 8 bases at J, leaving 5 bases unmatched. The CDR3 covers 15 residues. The CDR3 sequence is CASSLVSGRGDEQFF. Written as DNA, the CDR3 is TGTGCCAGCAGCTTAGTAAGCGGGAGGGGCGATGAGCAGTTCTTC.

The rearrangement uses TRBV13 and TRBJ1-5; D possibly corresponds to TRBD1 (6 bases). CDR3 length equals 16 residues. Germline lookup yields CDR1 PRHDT and CDR2 FYEKMQ (reference sequence). V was clipped by 0 bases and J by 7 bases, with 16 bases between them. CDR3 protein: CASSLGYDGGSQPQHF. CDR3 bases: TGTGCCAGCAGCTTAGGCTATGATGGGGGCTCGCAGCCCCAGCATTTT.

V and J are TRBV5-1 and TRBJ2-1; 12 bases agree with TRBD2. Germline CDR1 SGHRS, CDR2 YFSETQ. After removal of 0 bases from V and 4 bases from J, the junction contained 5 bases not matched to a gene. The CDR3 totals 17 residues. The CDR3 sequence: CASSLGRLAGEYNEQFF. The CDR3 DNA follows: TGCGCCAGCAGCTTGGGACGACTAGCGGGGGAATACAATGAGCAGTTCTTC.

V and J are TRBV2 and TRBJ1-1; D remains ambiguous. Germline V lookup: CDR1 SNHLY, CDR2 FYNNEI. This CDR3 has 13 residues. V was trimmed by 8 bases and J by 1 base, leaving 11 bases between them. The DNA for the CDR3 is TGTGCCAGCCCCCGGGAGGGGAACACTGAAGCTTTCTTT. It yields the protein CASPREGNTEAFF.

The chain couples TRBV5-5 to TRBJ2-1; 7 bases match TRBD2. Germline CDR1 reads SGHKS; CDR2 reads YYEKEE (reference sequence). V shed 7 bases, J shed 9 bases, and the junction held 16 bases outside the gene matches. The CDR3 covers 15 residues. In DNA, the CDR3 is TGTGCCAGCCACAAGGAGCTAGCGGCCCTTTCTGAGCAGTTCTTC. Protein product: CASHKELAALSEQFF.

The chain combines TRBV6-2 or TRBV6-3 with TRBJ1-1, with TRBD1 matching 7 bases. The CDR3 loop spans 16 amino acids. The J segment lost 1 base and the V segment lost 2 bases, leaving 7 bases of the junction unmatched. CDR1 is MNHEY and CDR2 is SVGEGT in the germline V gene. CDR3 bases: TGTGCCAGCAGTTACCCTCAGGGACAGAAGAACACTGAAGCTTTCTTT. As protein: CASSYPQGQKNTEAFF.